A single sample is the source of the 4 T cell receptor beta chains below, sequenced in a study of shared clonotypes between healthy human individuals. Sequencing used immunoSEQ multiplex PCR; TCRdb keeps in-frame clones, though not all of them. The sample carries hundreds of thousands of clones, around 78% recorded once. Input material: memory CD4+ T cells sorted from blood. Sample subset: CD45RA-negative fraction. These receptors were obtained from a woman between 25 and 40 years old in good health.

CDR3 amino acids: CSVGDSYQETQYF. The CDR3 coding sequence is TGCAGCGTAGGGGACAGCTACCAAGAGACCCAGTACTTC. The chain has TRBV29-1 and TRBJ2-5, with TRBD1 matching over 7 bases. CDR1 SQVTM and CDR2 ANQGSEA come from the germline V gene. The CDR3 sequence is 13 residues long. Trimming cost V 6 bases and J 0 bases; bases outside gene matches: 4.

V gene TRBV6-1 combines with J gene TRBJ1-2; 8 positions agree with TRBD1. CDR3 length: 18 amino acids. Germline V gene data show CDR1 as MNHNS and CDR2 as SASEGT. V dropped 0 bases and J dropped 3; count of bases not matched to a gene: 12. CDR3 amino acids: CASSEAWGAGTGHYGYTF. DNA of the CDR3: TGTGCCAGCAGTGAAGCGTGGGGGGCCGGGACAGGACACTATGGCTACACCTTC.

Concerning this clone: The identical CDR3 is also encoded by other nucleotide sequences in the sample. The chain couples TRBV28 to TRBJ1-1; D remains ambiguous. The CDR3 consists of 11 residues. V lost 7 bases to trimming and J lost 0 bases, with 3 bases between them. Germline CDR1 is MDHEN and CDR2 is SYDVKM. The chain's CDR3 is CASKLNTEAFF. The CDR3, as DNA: TGTGCCAGCAAACTGAACACTGAAGCTTTCTTT. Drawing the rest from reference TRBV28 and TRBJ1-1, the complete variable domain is DVKVTQSSRYLVKRTGEKVFLECVQDMDHENMFWYRQDPGLGLRLIYFSYDVKMKEKGDIPEGYSVSREKKERFSLILESASTNQTSMYLCASKLNTEAFFGQGTRLTVV.

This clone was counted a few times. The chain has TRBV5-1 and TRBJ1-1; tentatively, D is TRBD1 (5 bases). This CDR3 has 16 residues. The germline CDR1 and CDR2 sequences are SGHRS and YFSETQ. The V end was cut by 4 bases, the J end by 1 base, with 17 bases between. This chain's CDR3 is CASSNRAGLRNTEAFF. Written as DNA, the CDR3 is TGCGCCAGCAGCAATAGAGCGGGACTTAGGAACACTGAAGCTTTCTTT.